The clone carrying this T cell receptor beta chain was seen at least ten times. Its antigen is undetermined. With duration under 3 months, ophthalmopathy was active: Clinical Activity Score at least 3, NOSPECS at least 4. RNA transcripts were the template for amplifying TCR beta CDR3 regions. The TCR CDR3 was amplified in a first-round RT-PCR using the HTBI primer set. TCRdb re-called the multiplex PCR reads through MiXCR, storing one row per CDR3 protein. There are 550,000 to 700,000 distinct CDR3 sequences in the sample; roughly 14% occur only once, and 3.5% to 4.5% lies in the top ten. V lost 2 bases and J 0 bases, leaving 10 bases between the germline ends. The CDR3 sequence is 14 residues long. Germline CDR1 is DFQATT and CDR2 is SNEGSKA (reference sequence). The data originate from a study of T cells in Graves' hyperthyroidism and ophthalmopathy. Findings and caveats of the study: Blood samples included most of the expanded thyroid clonotypes exceeding 0.001.

The chain carries TRBV20-1 and TRBJ1-1, with D tentatively TRBD1 (6 bases). The sequencing sample was made of blood. The receptor was isolated from a woman aged 40 to 50 with Graves' ophthalmopathy. DNA of the CDR3: TGCAGTGCTAGAAAGGGACAAATGAACACTGAAGCTTTCTTT. Its protein product is CSARKGQMNTEAFF.